The clone carrying this T cell receptor (beta chain) was seen just once. The record originates from a study of shared T cell receptors in the human thymus. Profiling relied on immunoSEQ multiplex PCR, and the TCRdb table lists in-frame clones only, not all of them. The table lists roughly 410,000 clones, 85% to 95% of them singletons, with approximately 0.02% in the top ten. This CDR3 is 16 amino acids long. Trimming took 2 bases from V and 2 from J, leaving 14 bases between them. The germline V gene has CDR1 SGHNT and CDR2 YYREEE (reference sequence). The chain is built from TRBV5-4 and TRBJ2-1; D is uncertain. The receptor was derived from a human donor. The specimen was thymocytes. CDR3 DNA: TGTGCCAGCAGCTTCAAGAATGCGAAAACCTACAATGAGCAGTTCTTC. As protein: CASSFKNAKTYNEQFF.